This T cell receptor beta chain was sequenced during a study of response to subunit inactivated influenza vaccine. TCRdb redid the calling of the RT-PCR reads with MiXCR, one entry per CDR3 protein. The sample has approximately 500,000 distinct CDR3 sequences; around a quarter are singletons. Germline CDR1 and CDR2: LGHDT and YNNKEL (reference sequence). This CDR3 has 15 amino acids. V dropped 1 base and J dropped 4; count of bases not matched to a gene: 3. The data were also submitted as part of a second study, on T cells expressing NK-cell markers. That work states: Scientists made TCR beta cDNA using 5'RACE template switching with UMIs. In several experiments, sorting was restricted to alpha-beta TCR T cells by an anti-gamma-delta TCR antibody. The CD3+CD56-NKG2C+ fraction was also led by these clonotypes in several donors.

Sequenced material: CD4+ T cells sorted from PBMCs, taken 11 to 12 days after vaccination. This chain uses TRBV3-1 with TRBJ2-7, with 11 bases matching TRBD2. The receptor was derived from a man aged 45-65 years who received an inactivated influenza vaccine. This CDR3 reads CASSQVAGGPYEQYF. The CDR3 DNA reads TGTGCCAGCAGCCAAGTAGCGGGAGGGCCTTACGAGCAGTACTTC.